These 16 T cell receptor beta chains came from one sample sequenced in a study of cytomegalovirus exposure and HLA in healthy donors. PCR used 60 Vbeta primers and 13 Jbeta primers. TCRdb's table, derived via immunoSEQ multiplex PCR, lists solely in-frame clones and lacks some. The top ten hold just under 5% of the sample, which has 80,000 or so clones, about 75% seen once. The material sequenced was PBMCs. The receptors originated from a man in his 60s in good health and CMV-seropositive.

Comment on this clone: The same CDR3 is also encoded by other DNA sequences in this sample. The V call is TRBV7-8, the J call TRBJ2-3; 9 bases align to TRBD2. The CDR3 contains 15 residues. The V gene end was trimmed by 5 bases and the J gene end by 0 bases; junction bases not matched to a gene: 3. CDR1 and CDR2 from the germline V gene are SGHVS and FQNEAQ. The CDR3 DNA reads TGTGCCAGCAGCCGTAGCGGGGGAAGCACAGATACGCAGTATTTT. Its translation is CASSRSGGSTDTQYF.

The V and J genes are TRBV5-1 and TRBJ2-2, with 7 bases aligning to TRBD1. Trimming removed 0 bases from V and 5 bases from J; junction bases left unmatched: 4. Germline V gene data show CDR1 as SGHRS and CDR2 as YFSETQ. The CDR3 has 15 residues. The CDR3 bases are TGCGCCAGCAGCTTGGGACAGGGATGGACCGGGGAGCTGTTTTTT. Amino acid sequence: CASSLGQGWTGELFF.

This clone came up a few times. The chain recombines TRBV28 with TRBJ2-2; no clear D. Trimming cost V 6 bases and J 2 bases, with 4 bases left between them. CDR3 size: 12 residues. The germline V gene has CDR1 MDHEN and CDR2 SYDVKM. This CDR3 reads CASSPNTGELFF. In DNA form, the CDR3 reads TGTGCCAGCAGCCCAAACACCGGGGAGCTGTTTTTT.

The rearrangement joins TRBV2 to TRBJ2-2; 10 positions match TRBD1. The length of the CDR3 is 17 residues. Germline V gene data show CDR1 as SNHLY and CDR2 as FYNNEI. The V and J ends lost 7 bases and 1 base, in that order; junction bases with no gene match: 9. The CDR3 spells CASMGVGDRGNTGELFF. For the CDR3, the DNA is TGTGCCAGCATGGGGGTGGGGGACAGGGGGAACACCGGGGAGCTGTTTTTT.

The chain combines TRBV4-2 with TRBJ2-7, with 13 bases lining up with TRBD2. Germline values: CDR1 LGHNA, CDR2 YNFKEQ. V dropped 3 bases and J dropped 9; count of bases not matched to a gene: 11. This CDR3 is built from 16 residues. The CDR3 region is CASSQSPGTSGARQYF. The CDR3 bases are TGTGCCAGCAGCCAGTCACCCGGGACTAGCGGGGCTCGGCAGTACTTC.

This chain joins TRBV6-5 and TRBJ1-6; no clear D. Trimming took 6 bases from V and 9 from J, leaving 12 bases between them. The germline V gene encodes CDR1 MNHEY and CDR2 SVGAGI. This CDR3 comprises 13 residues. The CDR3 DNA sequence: TGTGCCAGCAGCCTCGCAACCAGTTCACCCCTCCACTTT. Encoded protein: CASSLATSSPLHF.

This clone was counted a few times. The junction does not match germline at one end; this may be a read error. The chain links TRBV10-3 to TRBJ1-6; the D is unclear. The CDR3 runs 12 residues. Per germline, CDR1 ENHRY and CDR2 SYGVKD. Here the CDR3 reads CATSADNSPLHF. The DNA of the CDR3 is TGTGCCACCAGTGCGGATAATTCACCCCTCCACTTT.

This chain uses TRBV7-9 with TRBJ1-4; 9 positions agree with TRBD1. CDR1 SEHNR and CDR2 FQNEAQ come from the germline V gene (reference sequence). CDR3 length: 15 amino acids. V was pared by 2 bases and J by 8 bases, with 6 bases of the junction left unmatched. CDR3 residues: CASSLRDREEEKLFF. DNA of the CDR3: TGTGCCAGCAGCTTAAGGGACAGGGAGGAGGAAAAACTGTTTTTT.

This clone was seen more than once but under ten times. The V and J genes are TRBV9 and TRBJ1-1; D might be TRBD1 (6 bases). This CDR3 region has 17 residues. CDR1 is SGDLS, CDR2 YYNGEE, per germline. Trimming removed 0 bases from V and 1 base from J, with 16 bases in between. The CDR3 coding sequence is TGTGCCAGCAGCGTAGGAGGGGGGGGCCAGCCGAACACTGAAGCTTTCTTT. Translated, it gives CASSVGGGGQPNTEAFF.

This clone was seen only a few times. The CDR3 coding sequence is TGTGCCAGCGGAGGGGTCTCCACCTCTGGGGCCAACGTCCTGACTTTC. Protein: CASGGVSTSGANVLTF. This rearrangement joins TRBV5-6 to TRBJ2-6; maybe TRBD2 (6 bases). The CDR3 sequence is 16 residues long. In germline, CDR1 is SGHDT, CDR2 YYEEEE. Between the trimmed V and J ends, which lost 7 bases and 0 bases, there was a span of 14 bases.

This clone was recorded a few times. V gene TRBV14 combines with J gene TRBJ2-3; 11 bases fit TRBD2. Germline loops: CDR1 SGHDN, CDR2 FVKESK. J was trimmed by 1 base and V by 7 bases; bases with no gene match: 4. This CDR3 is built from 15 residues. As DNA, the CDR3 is TGTGCCAGCACCGCGGGACTAGCGGGCACAGATACGCAGTATTTT. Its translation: CASTAGLAGTDTQYF.

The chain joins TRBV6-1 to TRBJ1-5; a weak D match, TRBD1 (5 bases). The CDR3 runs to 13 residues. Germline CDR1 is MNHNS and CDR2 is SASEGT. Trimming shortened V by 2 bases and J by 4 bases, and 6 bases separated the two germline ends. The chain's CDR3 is CASSERGNQPQHF. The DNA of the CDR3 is TGTGCCAGCAGTGAAAGGGGAAATCAGCCCCAGCATTTT.

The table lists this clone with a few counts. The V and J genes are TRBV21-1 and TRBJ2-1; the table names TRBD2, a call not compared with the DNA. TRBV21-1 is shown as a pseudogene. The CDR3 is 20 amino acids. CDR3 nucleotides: TGTGCCAGCAGCAAAGGGCGGCTAGCGGGAGGGGTCTCCTCCTACAATGAGCAGTTCTTC. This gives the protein CASSKGRLAGGVSSYNEQFF.

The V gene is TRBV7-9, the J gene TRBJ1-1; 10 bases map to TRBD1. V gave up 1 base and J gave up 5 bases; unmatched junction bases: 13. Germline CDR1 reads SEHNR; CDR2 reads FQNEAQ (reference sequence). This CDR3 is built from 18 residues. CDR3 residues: CASSLGGTGTGVGTEAFF. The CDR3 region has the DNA TGTGCCAGCAGCTTAGGGGGAACCGGGACAGGGGTTGGTACTGAAGCTTTCTTT. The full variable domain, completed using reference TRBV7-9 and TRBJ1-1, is DTGVSQNPRHKITKRGQNVTFRCDPISEHNRLYWYRQTLGQGPEFLTYFQNEAQLEKSRLLSDRFSAERPKGSFSTLEIQRTEQGDSAMYLCASSLGGTGTGVGTEAFFGQGTRLTVV.

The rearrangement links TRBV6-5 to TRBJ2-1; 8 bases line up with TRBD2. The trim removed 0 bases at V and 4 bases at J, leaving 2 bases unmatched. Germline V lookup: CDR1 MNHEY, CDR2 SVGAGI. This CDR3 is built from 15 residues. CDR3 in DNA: TGTGCCAGCAGTTACTCAGGCGGGGGGTACAATGAGCAGTTCTTC. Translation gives CASSYSGGGYNEQFF.

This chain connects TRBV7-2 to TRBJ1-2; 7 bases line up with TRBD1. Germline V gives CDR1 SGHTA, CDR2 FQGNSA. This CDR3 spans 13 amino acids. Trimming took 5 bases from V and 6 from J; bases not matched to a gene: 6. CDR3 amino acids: CASSPGGTDGYTF. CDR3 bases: TGTGCCAGCAGCCCAGGAGGGACAGATGGCTACACCTTC. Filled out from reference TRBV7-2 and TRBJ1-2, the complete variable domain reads GAGVSQSPSNKVTEKGKDVELRCDPISGHTALYWYRQSLGQGLEFLIYFQGNSAPDKSGLPSDRFSAERTGGSVSTLTIQRTQQEDSAVYLCASSPGGTDGYTFGSGTRLTVV.